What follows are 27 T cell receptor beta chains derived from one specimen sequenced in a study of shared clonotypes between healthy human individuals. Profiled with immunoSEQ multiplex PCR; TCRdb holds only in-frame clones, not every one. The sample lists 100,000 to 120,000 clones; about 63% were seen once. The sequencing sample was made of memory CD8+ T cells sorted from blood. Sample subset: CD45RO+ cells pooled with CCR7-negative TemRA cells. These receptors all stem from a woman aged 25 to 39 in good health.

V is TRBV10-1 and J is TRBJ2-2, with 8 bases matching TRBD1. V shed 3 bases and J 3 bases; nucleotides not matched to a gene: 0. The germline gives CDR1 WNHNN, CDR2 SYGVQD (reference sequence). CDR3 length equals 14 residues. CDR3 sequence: CASSDRGHTGELFF. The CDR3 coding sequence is TGCGCCAGCAGTGACAGGGGGCACACCGGGGAGCTGTTTTTT.

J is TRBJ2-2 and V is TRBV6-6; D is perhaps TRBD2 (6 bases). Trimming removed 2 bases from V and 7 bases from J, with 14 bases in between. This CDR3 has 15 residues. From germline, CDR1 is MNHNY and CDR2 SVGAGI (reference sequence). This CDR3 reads CASSYTGTLGGELFF. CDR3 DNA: TGTGCCAGCAGTTACACCGGGACTTTGGGCGGGGAGCTGTTTTTT.

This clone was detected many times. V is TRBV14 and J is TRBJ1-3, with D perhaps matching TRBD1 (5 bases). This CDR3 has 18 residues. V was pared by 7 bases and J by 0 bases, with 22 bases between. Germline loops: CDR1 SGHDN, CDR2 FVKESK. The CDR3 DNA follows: TGTGCCAGCACTCCTTCTTCTTTAGGGGAGAGCTCTGGAAACACCATATATTTT. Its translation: CASTPSSLGESSGNTIYF. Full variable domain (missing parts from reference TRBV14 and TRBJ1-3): EAGVTQFPSHSVIEKGQTVTLRCDPISGHDNLYWYRRVMGKEIKFLLHFVKESKQDESGMPNNRFLAERTGGTYSTLKVQPAELEDSGVYFCASTPSSLGESSGNTIYFGEGSWLTVV.

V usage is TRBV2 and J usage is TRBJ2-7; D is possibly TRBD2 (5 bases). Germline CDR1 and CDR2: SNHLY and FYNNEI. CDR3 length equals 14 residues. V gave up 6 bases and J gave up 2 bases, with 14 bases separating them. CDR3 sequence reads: CASSTSGTPYEQYF. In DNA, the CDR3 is TGTGCCAGCAGCACCAGCGGAACTCCCTACGAGCAGTACTTC.

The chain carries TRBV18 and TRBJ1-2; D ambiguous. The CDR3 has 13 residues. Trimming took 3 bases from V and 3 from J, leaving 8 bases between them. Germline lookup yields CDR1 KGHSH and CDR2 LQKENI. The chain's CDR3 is CASSPTADYGYTF. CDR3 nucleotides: TGTGCCAGCTCACCGACGGCTGACTATGGCTACACCTTC.

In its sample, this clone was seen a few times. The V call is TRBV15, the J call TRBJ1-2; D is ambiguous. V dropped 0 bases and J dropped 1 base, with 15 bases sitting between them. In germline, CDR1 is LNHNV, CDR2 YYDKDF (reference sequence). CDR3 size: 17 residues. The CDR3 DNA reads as TGTGCCACCAGCAGAGATCGCTCATCACCACTTAACTATGGCTACACCTTC. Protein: CATSRDRSSPLNYGYTF.

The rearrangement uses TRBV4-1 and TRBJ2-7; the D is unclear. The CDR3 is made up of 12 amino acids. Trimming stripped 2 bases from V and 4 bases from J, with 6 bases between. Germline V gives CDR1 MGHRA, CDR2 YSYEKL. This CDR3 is CASSQPDYEQYF. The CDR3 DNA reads TGCGCCAGCAGCCAACCCGATTACGAGCAGTACTTC.

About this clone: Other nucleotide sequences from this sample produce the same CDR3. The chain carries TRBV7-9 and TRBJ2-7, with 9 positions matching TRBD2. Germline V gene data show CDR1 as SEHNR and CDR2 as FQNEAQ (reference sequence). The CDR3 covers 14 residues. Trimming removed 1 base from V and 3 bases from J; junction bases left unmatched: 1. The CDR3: CASSLGREGYEQYF. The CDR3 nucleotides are TGTGCCAGCAGCTTAGGGCGGGAGGGCTACGAGCAGTACTTC.

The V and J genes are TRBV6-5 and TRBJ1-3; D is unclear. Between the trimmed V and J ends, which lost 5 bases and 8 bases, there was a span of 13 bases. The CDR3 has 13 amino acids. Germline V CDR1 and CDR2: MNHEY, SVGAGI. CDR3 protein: CASSGLGIDTIYF. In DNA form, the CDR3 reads TGTGCCAGCAGTGGCCTTGGTATCGACACCATATATTTT.

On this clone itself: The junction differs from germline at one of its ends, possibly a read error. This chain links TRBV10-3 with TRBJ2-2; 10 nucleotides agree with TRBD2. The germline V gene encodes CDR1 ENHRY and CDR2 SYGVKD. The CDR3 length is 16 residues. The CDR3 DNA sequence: TGTGCCAGCAGTTACCTACTAGCGGGAAACACCGGGGAGCTGTTTTTT. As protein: CASSYLLAGNTGELFF.

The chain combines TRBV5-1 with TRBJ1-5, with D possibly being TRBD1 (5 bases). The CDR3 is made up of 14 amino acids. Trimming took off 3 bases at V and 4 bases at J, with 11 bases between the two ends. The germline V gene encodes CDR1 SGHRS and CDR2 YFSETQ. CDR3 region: CASSWGTGNQPQHF. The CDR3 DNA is TGCGCCAGCAGCTGGGGGACGGGGAATCAGCCCCAGCATTTT.

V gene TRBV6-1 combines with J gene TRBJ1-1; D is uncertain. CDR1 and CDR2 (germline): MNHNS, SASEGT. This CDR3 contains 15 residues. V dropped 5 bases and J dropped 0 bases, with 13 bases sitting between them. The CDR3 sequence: CASSTDQAVNTEAFF. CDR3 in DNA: TGTGCCAGCAGTACGGACCAAGCGGTGAACACTGAAGCTTTCTTT.

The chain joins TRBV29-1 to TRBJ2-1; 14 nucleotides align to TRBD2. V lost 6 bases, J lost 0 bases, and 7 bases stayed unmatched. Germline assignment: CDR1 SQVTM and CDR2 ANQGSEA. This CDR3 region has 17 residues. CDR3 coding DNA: TGCAGCGTCCGACTAGCGGGAGGGCTGTTCTCCTACAATGAGCAGTTCTTC. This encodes CSVRLAGGLFSYNEQFF.

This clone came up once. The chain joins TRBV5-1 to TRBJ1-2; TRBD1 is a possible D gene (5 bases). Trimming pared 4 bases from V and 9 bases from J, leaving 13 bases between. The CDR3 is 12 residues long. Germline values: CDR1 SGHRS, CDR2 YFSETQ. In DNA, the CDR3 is TGCGCCAGCAGCGGCCCCGGGGACCGCTACACCTTC. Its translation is CASSGPGDRYTF. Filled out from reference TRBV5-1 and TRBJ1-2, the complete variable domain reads KAGVTQTPRYLIKTRGQQVTLSCSPISGHRSVSWYQQTPGQGLQFLFEYFSETQRNKGNFPGRFSGRQFSNSRSEMNVSTLELGDSALYLCASSGPGDRYTFGSGTRLTVV.

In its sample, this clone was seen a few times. CDR3 nucleotides: TGTGCCAGTACCCCCGCGGGGAGCTCCTATAATTCACCCCTCCACTTT. It is translated as CASTPAGSSYNSPLHF. The genes are TRBV19 and TRBJ1-6; D gene uncertain. The CDR3 length is 16 residues. Germline V gene sequence: CDR1 LNHDA, CDR2 SQIVND (reference sequence). V was cut by 7 bases and J by 0 bases, with 13 bases left in between. Variable domain in full (rest from reference TRBV19 and TRBJ1-6): DGGITQSPKYLFRKEGQNVTLSCEQNLNHDAMYWYRQDPGQGLRLIYYSQIVNDFQKGDIAEGYSVSREKKESFPLTVTSAQKNPTAFYLCASTPAGSSYNSPLHFGNGTRLTVT.

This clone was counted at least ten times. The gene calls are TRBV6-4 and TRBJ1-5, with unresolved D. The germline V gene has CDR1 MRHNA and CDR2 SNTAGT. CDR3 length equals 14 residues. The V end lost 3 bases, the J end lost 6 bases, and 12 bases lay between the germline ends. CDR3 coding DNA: TGTGCCAGCAGTGAAGAGCCGACGGCTCAGCCCCAGCATTTT. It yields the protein CASSEEPTAQPQHF.

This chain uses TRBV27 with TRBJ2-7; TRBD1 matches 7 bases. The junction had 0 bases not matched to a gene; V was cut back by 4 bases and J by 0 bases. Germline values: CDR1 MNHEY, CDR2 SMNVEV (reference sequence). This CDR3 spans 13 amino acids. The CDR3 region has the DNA TGTGCCAGCAGTTGGACAGGCTCCTACGAGCAGTACTTC. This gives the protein CASSWTGSYEQYF.

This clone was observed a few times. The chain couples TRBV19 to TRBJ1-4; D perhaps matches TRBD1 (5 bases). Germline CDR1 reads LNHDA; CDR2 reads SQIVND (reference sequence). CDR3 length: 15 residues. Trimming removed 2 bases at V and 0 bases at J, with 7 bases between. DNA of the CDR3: TGTGCCAGTAGTATAACGGGGCCAACTAATGAAAAACTGTTTTTT. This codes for CASSITGPTNEKLFF. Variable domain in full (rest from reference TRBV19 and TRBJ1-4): DGGITQSPKYLFRKEGQNVTLSCEQNLNHDAMYWYRQDPGQGLRLIYYSQIVNDFQKGDIAEGYSVSREKKESFPLTVTSAQKNPTAFYLCASSITGPTNEKLFFGSGTQLSVL.

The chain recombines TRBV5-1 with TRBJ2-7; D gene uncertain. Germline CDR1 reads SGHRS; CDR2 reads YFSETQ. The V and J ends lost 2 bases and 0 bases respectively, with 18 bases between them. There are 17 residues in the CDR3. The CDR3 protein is CASSFSSPGSSSYEQYF. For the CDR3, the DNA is TGCGCCAGCAGCTTCTCTTCCCCCGGGTCCAGCTCCTACGAGCAGTACTTC.

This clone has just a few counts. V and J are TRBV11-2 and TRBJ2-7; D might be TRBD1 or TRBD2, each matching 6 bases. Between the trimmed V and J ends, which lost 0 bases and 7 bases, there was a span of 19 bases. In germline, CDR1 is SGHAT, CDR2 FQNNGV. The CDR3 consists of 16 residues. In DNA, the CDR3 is TGTGCCAGCAGCTTAGATGTTGGTAGGGGGGACGAGGAGCAGTACTTC. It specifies CASSLDVGRGDEEQYF.

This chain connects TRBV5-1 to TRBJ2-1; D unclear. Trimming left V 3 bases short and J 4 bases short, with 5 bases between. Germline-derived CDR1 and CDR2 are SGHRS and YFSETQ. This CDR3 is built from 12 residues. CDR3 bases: TGCGCCAGCAGCTCGACGTACAATGAGCAGTTCTTC. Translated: CASSSTYNEQFF.

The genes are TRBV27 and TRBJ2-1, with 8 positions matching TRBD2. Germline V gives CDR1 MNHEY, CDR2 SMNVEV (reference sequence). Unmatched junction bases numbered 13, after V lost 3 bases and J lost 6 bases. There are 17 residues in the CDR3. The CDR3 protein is CASSLDGKTSVTNEQFF. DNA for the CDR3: TGTGCCAGCAGTTTGGATGGGAAGACTAGCGTAACCAATGAGCAGTTCTTC.

The chain's CDR3 is CASSKDRDWQETQYF. CDR3 sequence (DNA): TGTGCCAGCAGCAAAGACAGGGACTGGCAAGAGACCCAGTACTTC. This chain joins TRBV9 and TRBJ2-5; D might be TRBD1 (7 bases). CDR1 SGDLS and CDR2 YYNGEE come from the germline V gene. The CDR3 runs 15 residues. Trimming took off 4 bases at V and 2 bases at J, with 15 bases between the two ends. The whole variable domain, remainder taken from reference TRBV9 and TRBJ2-5, is DSGVTQTPKHLITATGQRVTLRCSPRSGDLSVYWYQQSLDQGLQFLIQYYNGEERAKGNILERFSAQQFPDLHSELNLSSLELGDSALYFCASSKDRDWQETQYFGPGTRLLVL.

In DNA form, the CDR3 reads TGTGCCAGTACCCGACTAGCGGATAACACCGGGGAGCTGTTTTTT. Its protein product is CASTRLADNTGELFF. The rearrangement joins TRBV6-1 to TRBJ2-2; 9 bases match TRBD2. The junction had 7 bases not matched to a gene; V was cut back by 9 bases and J by 2 bases. The CDR3 sequence is 15 residues long. Germline V gene data show CDR1 as MNHNS and CDR2 as SASEGT.

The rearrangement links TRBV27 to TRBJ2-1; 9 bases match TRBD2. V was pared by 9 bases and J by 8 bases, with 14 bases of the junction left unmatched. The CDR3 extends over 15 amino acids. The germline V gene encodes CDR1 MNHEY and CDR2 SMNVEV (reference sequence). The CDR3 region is CASSFLGLALDEQFF. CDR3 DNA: TGTGCCAGTTCTTTCCTGGGACTAGCCCTCGATGAGCAGTTCTTC.

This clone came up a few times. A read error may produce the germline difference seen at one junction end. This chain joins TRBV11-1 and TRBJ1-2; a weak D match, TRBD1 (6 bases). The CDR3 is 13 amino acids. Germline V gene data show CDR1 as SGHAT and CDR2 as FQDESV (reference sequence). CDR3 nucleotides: TGTGCCAGCAGCGTAGCAGGGGTCTATGGCTACACCTTC. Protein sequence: CASSVAGVYGYTF.

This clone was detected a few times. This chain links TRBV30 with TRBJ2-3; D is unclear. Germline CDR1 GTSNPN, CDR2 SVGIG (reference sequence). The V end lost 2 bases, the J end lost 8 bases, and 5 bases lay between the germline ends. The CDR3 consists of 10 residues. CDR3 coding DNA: TGTGCCTGGAGTACGAGTACGCAGTATTTT. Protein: CAWSTSTQYF.